Below, one T cell receptor (beta chain) is given with its context. Its antigen remains unknown. TCRdb's copy holds only in-frame clones and misses some; the assay was immunoSEQ multiplex PCR. The sample holds roughly 27,000 clones, about 91% seen once. This sample stems from a study of T cells in localized non-small cell lung cancer. The CDR3 contains 16 residues. The V segment lost 2 bases and the J segment 7 bases; nucleotides outside the gene matches: 8. Germline-derived CDR1 and CDR2 are MNHEY and SMNVEV (reference sequence). Notes on the study in general: Across samples, adjacent lung featured a median around 55 of the top 100 tumor clones. Longer overall survival accompanied higher blood T cell density. The highest T cell clonality was in uninvolved adjacent lung, above tumor.

J is TRBJ1-2 and V is TRBV27; 12 bases are a match to TRBD1. The sequencing used peripheral blood, collected before any cancer treatment. The origin of this receptor is a female donor older than 55 with stage I lung adenocarcinoma. The DNA of the CDR3 is TGTGCCAGCAGTTTAAAGTGGGACAGGGGGCGCAGTGGCTACACCTTC. It yields the protein CASSLKWDRGRSGYTF.